Listed below are T cell receptor beta chains from one sample, sequenced in a study of blood T cell repertoires in COVID-19. Repertoires were generated with immunoSEQ multiplex PCR, while TCRdb's copy carries only in-frame clones and drops some. In the table there are tens of thousands of clones, approximately 90% of which are singletons. Sequenced: peripheral blood. The receptor source for this set is a man in his 70s with active or convalescent COVID-19. CDR3s include the opening cysteine and the closing phenylalanine or tryptophan. The D gene is left open where the match is weak. The size of a clone is reported for some rows only, either as once, few or many, or as a class for expanded clones.

DNA: TGTGCCAGCAGCGGAGGGACTAGCGGGAGCTCGTGGAACAATGAGCAGTTCTTC
CDR3: CASSGGTSGSSWNNEQFF
V: TRBV9
J: TRBJ2-1
size: NA
D: TRBD2

DNA: TGTGCCAGCAGTACCTTCCGGGACACGAACACCGGGGAGCTGTTTTTT
CDR3: CASSTFRDTNTGELFF
V: TRBV5-6
J: TRBJ2-2
size: few
D: NA

DNA: TGTGCCAGCAGTCAGGGACAGGGGACCTACAATGAGCAGTTCTTC
CDR3: CASSQGQGTYNEQFF
V: TRBV28
J: TRBJ2-1
size: once
D: TRBD1

DNA: TGCGCCAGCAGCCAGGTTCGGGGGGCTAGCTCCTACAATGAGCAGTTCTTC
CDR3: CASSQVRGASSYNEQFF
V: TRBV4-1
J: TRBJ2-1
size: once
D: NA

DNA: TGTGCCACCAGCAGACACGACCTGGGGCTTCAGCCCCAGCATTTT
CDR3: CATSRHDLGLQPQHF
V: TRBV15
J: TRBJ1-5
size: NA
D: NA

DNA: TGTGCCGGAGGGACAGACTATGAAGCTTTCTTT
CDR3: CAGGTDYEAFF
V: TRBV6-5
J: TRBJ1-1
size: NA
D: TRBD1

DNA: TGTGCCTGGAGAAGGACAGGGGCAGATACGCAGTATTTT
CDR3: CAWRRTGADTQYF
V: TRBV30
J: TRBJ2-3
size: once
D: TRBD1

DNA: TGTGCCAGTAGTTCTAGACTAGCGGGGGAAGACTACGAGCAGTACTTC
CDR3: CASSSRLAGEDYEQYF
V: TRBV19
J: TRBJ2-7
size: NA
D: TRBD2

DNA: TGTGCCAGCAGTTCCGGGACAGGGGGCAACGAGCAGTACTTC
CDR3: CASSSGTGGNEQYF
V: TRBV6-5
J: TRBJ2-7
size: NA
D: TRBD1

DNA: TGTGCCAGCAGTGAAAATGGGGCAGGGTTAGGTGAAGCTTTCTTT
CDR3: CASSENGAGLGEAFF
V: TRBV6-1
J: TRBJ1-1
size: NA
D: NA

DNA: TGTGCCAGCAGCGTTGACAGGGGTAGCGGCTACACCTTC
CDR3: CASSVDRGSGYTF
V: TRBV9
J: TRBJ1-2
size: NA
D: TRBD1

DNA: TGTGCCATCAGTGAGGAGCTAGCTTGGGAGCAGTACTTC
CDR3: CAISEELAWEQYF
V: TRBV10-3
J: TRBJ2-7
size: NA
D: NA

DNA: TGTGCCAGCTCACCACTAGCCGCCCCCACAGATACGCAGTATTTT
CDR3: CASSPLAAPTDTQYF
V: TRBV18
J: TRBJ2-3
size: NA
D: NA

DNA: TGTGCCAGCAGCCAAGATGGGCCCCAGCTTACCGGGGAGCTGTTTTTT
CDR3: CASSQDGPQLTGELFF
V: TRBV3-1/TRBV3-2
J: TRBJ2-2
size: NA
D: NA

DNA: TGTGCCACCAGCAGACTAGCGGGAGTCGGGGAGCTGTTTTTT
CDR3: CATSRLAGVGELFF
V: TRBV15
J: TRBJ2-2
size: NA
D: TRBD2